This T cell receptor (beta chain) is from a study of blood T cell repertoires in COVID-19. Study background: Spain, Italy and the United States supplied samples that represented acute and convalescent COVID-19. Nucleic acid was either cDNA or gDNA, and it came from T cells, B-cell-depleted T cells, or PBMCs.

V dropped 4 bases and J dropped 3 bases, with 13 bases sitting between them. Germline V CDR1 and CDR2: LNHNV, YYDKDF (reference sequence). CDR3 size: 14 residues. This clone was counted a single time. In the authors' methods: Reference gene primer amplification gave nucleated cell count estimates. Measured with immunoSEQ multiplex PCR; TCRdb has only the in-frame clones, and not every one. V and J calls and clone size are given by that table; D and trimming were obtained from the DNA. The sample lists around 93,000 clones, about 83% occurring once. The receptor was derived from a human donor in a cohort sampled during active COVID-19. Sequencing was performed on peripheral blood. V and J are TRBV15 and TRBJ2-7; tentative D call: TRBD1 (6 bases). The CDR3, as DNA: TGTGCCACCAGCAAGGGCCCAGGGGTCTACGAGCAGTACTTC. Amino acid sequence: CATSKGPGVYEQYF.